The rows below give T cell receptor beta chains drawn from one sample of a study of CD8+ T cells in alopecia areata. Sequenced by immunoSEQ multiplex PCR; TCRdb stores in-frame clones only, minus some. In the table there are about 98,000 clones, around 44% of which are singletons. The specimen sequenced was CD4+ T cells sorted from blood. The receptors originated from a human donor with alopecia areata. Each CDR3 is given with its conserved first and last residue. A D gene is named only where the DNA matches it firmly. Clone size is shown for a subset of rows, as once, few, many or a class of expanded clone.

>TRBV20-1|.|.|TRBJ1-1
TGCAGTATTCCCGGGCCTGAAGCTTTCTTT
CSIPGPEAFF
>TRBV2|.|few|TRBJ2-1
TGTGCCAGCAGCATCAGGGTTATCCACAATGAGCAGTTCTTC
CASSIRVIHNEQFF
>TRBV21-1|.|few|TRBJ2-2
TGTGCCAGCAGCAAAGTGGACGGGGAGCTGTTTTTT
CASSKVDGELFF
>TRBV28|.|.|TRBJ1-2
TGTGCCAGCAGTTTCAACTATGGCTACACCTTC
CASSFNYGYTF
>TRBV29-1|.|.|TRBJ2-7
TGCAGCGTTGAGGGACACCGCTACGAGCAGTACTTC
CSVEGHRYEQYF
>TRBV29-1|TRBD1|few|TRBJ2-2
TGCAGCGTTGGCCGGACAGGTCAGCACACCGGGGAGCTGTTTTTT
CSVGRTGQHTGELFF
>TRBV29-1|.|.|TRBJ2-7
TGCAGCGTTGATGCGGCTGCTCGTGGGCAGTACTTC
CSVDAAARGQYF
>TRBV29-1|TRBD1|once|TRBJ1-2
TGCAGCGTTGAAGATCTGACAGGGCGATGCTTC
CSVEDLTGRCF
>TRBV30|.|few|TRBJ2-2
TGTGCCTGGAGTCCGTTAGGCGGCGGGGAGCTGTTTTTT
CAWSPLGGGELFF
>TRBV28|.|.|TRBJ1-2
TGTGCCAGCACCGAAGGTACGGGTGGCTACACCTTC
CASTEGTGGYTF
>TRBV29-1|.|few|TRBJ1-2
TGCAGCGCTAGCCCTCCGGATGGTGGCTACACCTTC
CSASPPDGGYTF
>TRBV30|TRBD1|.|TRBJ1-6
TGTGCCTGGAAGGGGACAGGAGATTCACCCCTCCACTTT
CAWKGTGDSPLHF
>TRBV11-2|.|.|TRBJ2-1
TGTGCCAGCAGCTCCCGGGACTGGCGGCAGTTCTTC
CASSSRDWRQFF
>TRBV29-1|.|few|TRBJ2-1
TGCAGCGTAGAGGGGACTCCCAATGAGCAGTTCTTC
CSVEGTPNEQFF
>TRBV30|TRBD2|few|TRBJ2-1
TGTGCCTGGAGTAAAAATAGCGCGGGGGGTGTGTTCTTC
CAWSKNSAGGVFF